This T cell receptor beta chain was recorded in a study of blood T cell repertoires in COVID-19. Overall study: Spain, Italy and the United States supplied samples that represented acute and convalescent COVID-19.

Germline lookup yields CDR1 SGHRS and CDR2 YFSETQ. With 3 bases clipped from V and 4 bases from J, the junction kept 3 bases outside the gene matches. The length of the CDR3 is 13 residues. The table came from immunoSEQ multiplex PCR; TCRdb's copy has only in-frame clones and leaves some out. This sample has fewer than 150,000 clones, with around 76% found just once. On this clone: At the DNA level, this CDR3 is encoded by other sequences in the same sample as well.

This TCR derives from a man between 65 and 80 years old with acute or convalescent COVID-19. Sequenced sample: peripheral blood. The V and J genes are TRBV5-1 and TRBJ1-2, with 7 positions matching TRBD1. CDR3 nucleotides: TGCGCCAGCAGCTCAACAGGGGTCTATGGCTACACCTTC. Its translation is CASSSTGVYGYTF.